This TCR beta chain was recovered during a study of OX40 agonist ivuxolimab in advanced cancers. Study-wide context: Hepatocellular carcinoma, melanoma, renal cell or head and neck cancer affected the dose-escalation patients.

Patients were excluded for autoimmune disease history or systemic immunosuppression. This table comes from immunoSEQ multiplex PCR, and its TCRdb copy is limited to in-frame clones, with some not included. The sample records about 69,000 clones, about nine tenths being singletons. As concerns this clone: Its target is unknown.

Broader study findings: Fewer expanded clones were found on average in CD4+ than in CD8+ T cells.

The CDR3 extends over 17 amino acids. From germline, CDR1 is KGHSH and CDR2 LQKENI. With 3 bases clipped from V and 0 bases from J, the junction kept 7 bases outside the gene matches. Sequencing was performed on CD4+ or CD8+ T cells sorted from blood, taken in a trial of the OX40 agonist ivuxolimab. The chain recombines TRBV18 with TRBJ1-4, with 7 bases fitting TRBD1. This sequence was found in an adult with an advanced solid tumor such as melanoma, head and neck, liver or kidney cancer. CDR3 loop: CASSPRDSRATNEKLFF. The CDR3 region has the DNA TGTGCCAGCTCACCCCGGGACAGTCGTGCAACTAATGAAAAACTGTTTTTT.